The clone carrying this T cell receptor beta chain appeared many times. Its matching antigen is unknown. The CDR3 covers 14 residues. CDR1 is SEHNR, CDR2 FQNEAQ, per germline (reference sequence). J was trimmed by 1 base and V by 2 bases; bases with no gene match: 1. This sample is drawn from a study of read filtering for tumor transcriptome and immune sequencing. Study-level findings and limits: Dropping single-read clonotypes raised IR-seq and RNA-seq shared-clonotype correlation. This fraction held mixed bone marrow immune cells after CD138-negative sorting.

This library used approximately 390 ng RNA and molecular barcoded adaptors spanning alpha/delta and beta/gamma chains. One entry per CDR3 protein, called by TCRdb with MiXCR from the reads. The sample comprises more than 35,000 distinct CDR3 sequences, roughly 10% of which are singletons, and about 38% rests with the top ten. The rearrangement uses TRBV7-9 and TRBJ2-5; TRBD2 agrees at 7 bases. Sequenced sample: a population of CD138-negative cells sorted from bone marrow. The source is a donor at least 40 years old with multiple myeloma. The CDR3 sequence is CASSLTGGQETQYF. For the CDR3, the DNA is TGTGCCAGCAGCTTAACGGGGGGCCAAGAGACCCAGTACTTC.